The table lists the clone carrying this T cell receptor (beta chain) with a few counts. Its antigen remains unidentified. The V and J ends lost 5 bases and 0 bases, in that order; junction bases with no gene match: 1. The germline V gene has CDR1 SGHVS and CDR2 FNYEAQ. CDR3 length: 15 amino acids. The entry originates in a study of T cells after posttransplantation cyclophosphamide. Peripheral blood was collected from the related graft donor on the marrow donation day. TCRdb's copy holds only in-frame clones and misses some; the assay was immunoSEQ multiplex PCR. The sample presents roughly 24,000 clones, none singletons. Study-wide results and limits: TRB clonality was highly associated with recipient CMV seropositivity and reactivation. Skin or GI-infiltrating T cells shared few TRB sequences with blood. Donor-recipient repertoire similarity was low at 1-2 months, rising over year one.

This receptor was obtained from a woman aged 55-69 years in good health, CMV-negative, and a related stem cell transplant donor. The specimen was PBMCs. The genes are TRBV7-6 and TRBJ2-1; 10 bases agree with TRBD2. In DNA form, the CDR3 reads TGTGCCAGCAGCGCTAGCGGGAGCTCCTACAATGAGCAGTTCTTC. Translated, it gives CASSASGSSYNEQFF. The whole variable domain, filled in from reference TRBV7-6 and TRBJ2-1, reads GAGVSQSPRYKVTKRGQDVALRCDPISGHVSLYWYRQALGQGPEFLTYFNYEAQQDKSGLPNDRFSAERPEGSISTLTIQRTEQRDSAMYRCASSASGSSYNEQFFGPGTRLTVL.